These T cell receptor beta chains were read from a single sample in a study of vaccination effects on CD4 cells after COVID-19. Method: immunoSEQ multiplex PCR; TCRdb's copy keeps in-frame clones and lacks some. The sample yields about 37,000 clones, less than 70% seen once. Antigens for these TCRs are unknown. The source was CD4+ T cells from PBMCs cultured with HCoV-OC43 spike peptides, collected before COVID-19 vaccination. These receptor sequences come from a human donor who received a COVID-19 vaccine. The CDR3 runs from the conserved cysteine through the conserved F or W. D genes are given only for firm matches. Clone size is not always given. Where it is, it says once, few, many or a class for expanded clones.

D gene	J gene	V gene	clone size	CDR3 protein	CDR3 DNA
TRBD2	TRBJ2-2	TRBV18	NA	CASSPRGRDTGELFF	TGTGCCAGCTCACCACGCGGGAGGGACACCGGGGAGCTGTTTTTT
TRBD1	TRBJ2-6	TRBV5-5	NA	CASSSRNRGNSGANVLTF	TGTGCCAGCAGCTCCCGGAACAGGGGGAACTCTGGGGCCAACGTCCTGACTTTC
NA	TRBJ1-6	TRBV5-1	once	CASSLEAASPLHF	TGCGCCAGCAGCTTGGAAGCGGCCTCACCCCTCCACTTT
TRBD2	TRBJ2-5	TRBV25-1	NA	CASSEAGGPETQYF	TGTGCCAGCAGTGAGGCGGGGGGGCCAGAGACCCAGTACTTC
NA	TRBJ2-5	TRBV7-2	NA	CASSLASVVGETQYF	TGTGCCAGCAGCTTAGCGTCGGTGGTGGGGGAGACCCAGTACTTC
NA	TRBJ2-3	TRBV6-4	NA	CASSDLGVTQYF	TGTGCCAGCAGTGACCTGGGGGTTACGCAGTATTTT
NA	TRBJ1-2	TRBV20-1	few	CSASTYYGYTF	TGCAGTGCGTCCACCTACTATGGCTACACCTTC
TRBD1	TRBJ2-1	TRBV6-5	NA	CASRLTGGGIDEQFF	TGTGCCAGCAGACTCACAGGGGGCGGGATTGATGAGCAGTTCTTC
NA	TRBJ2-3	TRBV2	NA	CATAEEGTQYF	TGTGCCACCGCCGAGGAGGGTACGCAGTATTTT
TRBD2	TRBJ2-5	TRBV9	few	CASTRTSGGQETQYF	TGTGCCAGCACCAGGACTAGCGGGGGGCAGGAGACCCAGTACTTC
NA	TRBJ2-2	TRBV7-8	few	CASSLSGNGELFF	TGTGCCAGCAGCTTATCAGGGAACGGGGAGCTGTTTTTT
NA	TRBJ1-2	TRBV19	few	CASSTTPEGYGYTF	TGTGCCAGTAGTACAACCCCTGAAGGCTATGGCTACACCTTC
TRBD1	TRBJ2-3	TRBV5-1	NA	CASSPGQGAWDTQYF	TGCGCCAGCAGCCCCGGACAGGGGGCATGGGATACGCAGTATTTT
NA	TRBJ2-1	TRBV2	NA	CASSEGSPYNEQFF	TGTGCCAGCAGTGAGGGTTCCCCCTACAATGAGCAGTTCTTC
NA	TRBJ2-1	TRBV5-1	NA	CASSPGDFAYNEQFF	TGCGCCAGCAGCCCCGGGGATTTCGCCTACAATGAGCAGTTCTTC
NA	TRBJ1-1	TRBV5-4	NA	CASSLQGSLRTEAFF	TGTGCCAGCAGCTTGCAGGGTAGCCTTCGTACTGAAGCTTTCTTT
TRBD1	TRBJ2-7	TRBV6-5	NA	CATGRDRGYEQYF	TGTGCCACCGGCCGGGACAGGGGCTACGAGCAGTACTTC
TRBD2	TRBJ2-7	TRBV7-2	few	CASSLGPSGRTYF	TGTGCCAGCAGCTTAGGGCCTAGCGGGAGAACTTACTTC
NA	TRBJ1-1	TRBV18	NA	CASSPQAGAHTEAFF	TGTGCCAGCTCACCACAGGCAGGGGCGCACACTGAAGCTTTCTTT